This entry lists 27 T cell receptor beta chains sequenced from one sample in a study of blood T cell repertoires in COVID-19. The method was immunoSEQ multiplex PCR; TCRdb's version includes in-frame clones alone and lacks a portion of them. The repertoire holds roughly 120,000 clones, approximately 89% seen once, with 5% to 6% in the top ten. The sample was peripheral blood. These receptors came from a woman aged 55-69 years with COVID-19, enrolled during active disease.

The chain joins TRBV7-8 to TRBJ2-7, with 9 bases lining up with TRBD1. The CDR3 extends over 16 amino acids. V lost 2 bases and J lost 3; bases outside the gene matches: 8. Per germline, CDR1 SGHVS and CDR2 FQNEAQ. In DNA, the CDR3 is TGTGCCAGCAGCTTAACGATGGGACAGGGTGACTACGAGCAGTACTTC. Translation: CASSLTMGQGDYEQYF.

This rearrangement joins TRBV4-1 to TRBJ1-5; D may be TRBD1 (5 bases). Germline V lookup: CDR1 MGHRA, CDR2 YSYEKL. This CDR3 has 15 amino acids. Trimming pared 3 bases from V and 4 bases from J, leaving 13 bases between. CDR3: CASSHAGLVNQPQHF. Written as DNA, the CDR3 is TGCGCCAGCAGCCATGCAGGGTTGGTAAATCAGCCCCAGCATTTT.

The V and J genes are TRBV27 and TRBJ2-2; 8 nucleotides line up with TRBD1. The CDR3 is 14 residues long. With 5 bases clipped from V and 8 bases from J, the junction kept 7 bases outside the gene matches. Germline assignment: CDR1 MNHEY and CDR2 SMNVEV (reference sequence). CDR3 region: CASSLTGGSGELFF. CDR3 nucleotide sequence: TGTGCCAGCAGTCTAACAGGGGGGTCTGGGGAGCTGTTTTTT.

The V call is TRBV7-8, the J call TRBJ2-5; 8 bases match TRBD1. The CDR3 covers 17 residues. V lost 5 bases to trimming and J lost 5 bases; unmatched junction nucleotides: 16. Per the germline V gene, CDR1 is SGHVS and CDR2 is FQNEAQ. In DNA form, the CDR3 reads TGTGCCAGCAGCCTCAGCCGGGACAGGTCACGAGGGGAGACCCAGTACTTC. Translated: CASSLSRDRSRGETQYF.

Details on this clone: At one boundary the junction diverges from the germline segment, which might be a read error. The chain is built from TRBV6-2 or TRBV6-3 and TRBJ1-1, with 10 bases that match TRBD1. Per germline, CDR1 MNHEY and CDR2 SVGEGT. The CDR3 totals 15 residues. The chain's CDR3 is CASSYDGGTGAARGF. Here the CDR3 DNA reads TGTGCCAGCAGTTACGACGGAGGGACAGGGGCGGCGAGAGGCTTT.

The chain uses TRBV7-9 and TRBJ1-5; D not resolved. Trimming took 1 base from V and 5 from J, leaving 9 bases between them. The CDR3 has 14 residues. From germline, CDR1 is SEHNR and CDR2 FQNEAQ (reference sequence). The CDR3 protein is CASSLGGSHQPQHF. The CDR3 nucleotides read TGTGCCAGCAGCTTAGGAGGGAGCCATCAGCCCCAGCATTTT.

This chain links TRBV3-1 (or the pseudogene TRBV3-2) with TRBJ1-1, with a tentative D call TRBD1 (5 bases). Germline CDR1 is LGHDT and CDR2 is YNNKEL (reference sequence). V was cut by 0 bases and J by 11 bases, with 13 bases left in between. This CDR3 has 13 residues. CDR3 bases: TGTGCCAGCAGCCAAGAGGGGGGACTGGGGGCTTTCTTT. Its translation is CASSQEGGLGAFF.

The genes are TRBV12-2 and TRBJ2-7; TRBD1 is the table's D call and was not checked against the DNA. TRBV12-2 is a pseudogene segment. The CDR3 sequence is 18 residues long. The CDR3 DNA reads TGTGCAAGTCGCTTAGCGGCCCTTAACATCGACAGGTCCTACGAGCAGTACTTC. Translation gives CASRLAALNIDRSYEQYF.

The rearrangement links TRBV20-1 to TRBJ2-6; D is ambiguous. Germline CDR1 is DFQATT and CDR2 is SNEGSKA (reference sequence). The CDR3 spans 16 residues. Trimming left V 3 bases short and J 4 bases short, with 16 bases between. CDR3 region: CSASGLGALGANVLTF. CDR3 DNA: TGCAGTGCTAGTGGCTTGGGCGCGCTCGGGGCCAACGTCCTGACTTTC.

The CDR3, as DNA: TGCGCCAGCAGCTTGATAGGAGACTCTAACTATGGCTACACCTTC. Protein sequence: CASSLIGDSNYGYTF. The chain joins TRBV5-1 to TRBJ1-2; D is unclear. Looked up from germline, CDR1 is SGHRS and CDR2 is YFSETQ. CDR3 length: 15 amino acids. The V end was cut by 1 base, the J end by 0 bases, with 10 bases between.

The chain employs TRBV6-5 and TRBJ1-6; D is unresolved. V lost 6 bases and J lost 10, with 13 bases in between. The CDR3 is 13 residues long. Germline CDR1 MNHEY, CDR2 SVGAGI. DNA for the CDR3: TGTGCCAGCAGGAGAGGAGAACGATCACCCCTCCACTTT. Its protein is CASRRGERSPLHF.

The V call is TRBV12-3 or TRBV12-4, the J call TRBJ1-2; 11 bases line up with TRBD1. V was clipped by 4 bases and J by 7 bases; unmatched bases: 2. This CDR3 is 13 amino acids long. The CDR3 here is CASSWTGGGGYTF. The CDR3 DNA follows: TGTGCCAGCAGTTGGACAGGGGGCGGTGGCTACACCTTC.

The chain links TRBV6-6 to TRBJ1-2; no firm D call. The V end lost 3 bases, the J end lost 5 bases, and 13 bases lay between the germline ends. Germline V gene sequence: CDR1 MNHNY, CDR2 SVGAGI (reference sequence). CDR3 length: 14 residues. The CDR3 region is CASSYSYSGYGYTF. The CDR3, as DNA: TGTGCCAGCAGTTATTCGTACAGCGGATATGGCTACACCTTC.

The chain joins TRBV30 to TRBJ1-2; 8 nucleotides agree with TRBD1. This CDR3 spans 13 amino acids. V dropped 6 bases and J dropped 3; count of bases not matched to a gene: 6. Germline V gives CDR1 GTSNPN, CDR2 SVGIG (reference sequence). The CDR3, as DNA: TGTGCCTGTAACCCGGGACAGGACTATGGCTACACCTTC. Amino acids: CACNPGQDYGYTF.

CDR3 protein: CAGGQGSSNQPQHF. CDR3 nucleotides: TGTGCCGGGGGACAGGGATCAAGCAATCAGCCCCAGCATTTT. This chain connects TRBV19 to TRBJ1-5; TRBD1 aligns across 9 bases. V was pared by 11 bases and J by 1 base, with 6 bases of the junction left unmatched. The CDR3 loop spans 14 amino acids. CDR1 and CDR2 from the germline V gene are LNHDA and SQIVND (reference sequence). Complete variable domain (other parts from reference TRBV19 and TRBJ1-5): DGGITQSPKYLFRKEGQNVTLSCEQNLNHDAMYWYRQDPGQGLRLIYYSQIVNDFQKGDIAEGYSVSREKKESFPLTVTSAQKNPTAFYLCAGGQGSSNQPQHFGDGTRLSIL.

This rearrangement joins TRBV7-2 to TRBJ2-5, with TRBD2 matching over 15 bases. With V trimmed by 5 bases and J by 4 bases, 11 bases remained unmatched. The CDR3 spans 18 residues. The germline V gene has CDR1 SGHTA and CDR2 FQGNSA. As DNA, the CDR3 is TGTGCCAGCAGCCTCGGACCGGGACTAGCGGGGGGAGGAGAGACCCAGTACTTC. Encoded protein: CASSLGPGLAGGGETQYF.

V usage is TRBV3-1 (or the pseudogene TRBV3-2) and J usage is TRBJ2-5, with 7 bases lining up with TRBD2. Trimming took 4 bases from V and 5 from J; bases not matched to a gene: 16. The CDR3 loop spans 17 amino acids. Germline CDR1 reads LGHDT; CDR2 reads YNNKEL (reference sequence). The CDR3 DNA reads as TGTGCCAGCAGCCGGAGGGTACGGGACCGGCGGGGGGAGACCCAGTACTTC. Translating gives CASSRRVRDRRGETQYF.

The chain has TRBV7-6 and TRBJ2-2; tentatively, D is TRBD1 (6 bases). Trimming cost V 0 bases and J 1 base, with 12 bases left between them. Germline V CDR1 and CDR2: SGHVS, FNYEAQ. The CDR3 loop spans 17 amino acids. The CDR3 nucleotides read TGTGCCAGCAGCTTAGCCACAGGGTTAGAGAACACCGGGGAGCTGTTTTTT. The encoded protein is CASSLATGLENTGELFF.

The CDR3 here is CASRPNSEGSQPQHF. CDR3 DNA: TGTGCCAGCAGGCCTAACTCGGAGGGAAGTCAGCCCCAGCATTTT. The V gene is TRBV7-2, the J gene TRBJ1-5; D call uncertain. The CDR3 is 15 residues long. CDR1 is SGHTA, CDR2 FQGNSA, per germline. The V end was cut by 6 bases, the J end by 6 bases, with 18 bases between.

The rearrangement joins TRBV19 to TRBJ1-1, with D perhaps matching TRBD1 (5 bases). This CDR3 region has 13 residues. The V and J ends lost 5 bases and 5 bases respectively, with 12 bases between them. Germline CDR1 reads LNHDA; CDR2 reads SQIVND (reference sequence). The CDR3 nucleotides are TGTGCCAGTAGTCTGATGGAGGGGACTGAAGCTTTCTTT. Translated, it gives CASSLMEGTEAFF.

The CDR3 DNA follows: TGTGCCAGCAGCCAAGGGGCGGGTGAAAAACTGTTTTTT. Residues: CASSQGAGEKLFF. The chain couples TRBV14 to TRBJ1-4, with D uncertain. There are 13 residues in the CDR3. CDR1 SGHDN and CDR2 FVKESK come from the germline V gene. The V end was cut by 1 base, the J end by 7 bases, with 7 bases between.

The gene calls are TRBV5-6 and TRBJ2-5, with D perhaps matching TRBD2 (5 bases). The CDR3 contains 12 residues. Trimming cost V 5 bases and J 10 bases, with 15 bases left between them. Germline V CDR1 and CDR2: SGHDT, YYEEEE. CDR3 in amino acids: CASSSAGGGQYF. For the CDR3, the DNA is TGTGCCAGCAGTTCCGCAGGAGGTGGCCAGTACTTC.

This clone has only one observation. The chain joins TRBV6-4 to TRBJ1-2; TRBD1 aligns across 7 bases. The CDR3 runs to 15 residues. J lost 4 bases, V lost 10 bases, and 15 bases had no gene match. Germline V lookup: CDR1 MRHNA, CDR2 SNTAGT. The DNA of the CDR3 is TGTGCCATCCATCTCCCGACAGGGTCGGGCTATGGCTACACCTTC. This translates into CAIHLPTGSGYGYTF.

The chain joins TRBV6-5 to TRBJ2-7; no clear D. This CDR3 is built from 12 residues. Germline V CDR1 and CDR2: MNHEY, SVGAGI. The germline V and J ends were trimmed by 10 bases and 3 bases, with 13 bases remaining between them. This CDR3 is CATERQFYEQYF. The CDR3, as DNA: TGTGCCACAGAAAGACAATTCTACGAGCAGTACTTC.

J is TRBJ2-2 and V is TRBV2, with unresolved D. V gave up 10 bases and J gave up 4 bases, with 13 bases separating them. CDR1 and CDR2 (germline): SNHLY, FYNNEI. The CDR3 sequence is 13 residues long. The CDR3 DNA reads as TGTGCCACCCACCGTAGTCTCACCGGGGAGCTGTTTTTT. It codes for CATHRSLTGELFF. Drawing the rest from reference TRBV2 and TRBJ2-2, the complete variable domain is EPEVTQTPSHQVTQMGQEVILRCVPISNHLYFYWYRQILGQKVEFLVSFYNNEISEKSEIFDDQFSVERPDGSNFTLKIRSTKLEDSAMYFCATHRSLTGELFFGEGSRLTVL.

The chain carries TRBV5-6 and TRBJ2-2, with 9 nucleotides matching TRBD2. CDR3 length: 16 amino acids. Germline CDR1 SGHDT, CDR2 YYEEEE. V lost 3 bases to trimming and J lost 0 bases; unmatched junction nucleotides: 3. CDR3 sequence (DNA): TGTGCCAGCAGCTCTTTAGCGGGGGCGAACACCGGGGAGCTGTTTTTT. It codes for CASSSLAGANTGELFF.

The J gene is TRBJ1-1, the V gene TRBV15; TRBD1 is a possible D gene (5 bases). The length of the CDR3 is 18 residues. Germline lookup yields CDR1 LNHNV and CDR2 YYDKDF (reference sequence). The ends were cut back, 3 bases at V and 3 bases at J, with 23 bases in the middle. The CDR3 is CATSSILGTSRADTEAFF. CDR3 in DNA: TGTGCCACCAGCAGCATACTCGGGACTTCAAGGGCGGACACTGAAGCTTTCTTT.